Below are 9 T cell receptor beta chains sequenced from a single sample in a study of T cells in localized non-small cell lung cancer. Some clones are missing from TCRdb's copy, which holds only in-frame ones; the method was immunoSEQ multiplex PCR. There are some 51,000 clones in the sample; 86% occur only once, and 5.2% lies in the top ten. The sample consisted of peripheral blood, taken before any cancer treatment. These receptors came from a woman aged 40-75 years with stage I lung adenocarcinoma.

The chain combines TRBV18 with TRBJ1-1; perhaps TRBD1 as D (5 bases). The CDR3 length is 13 residues. V shed 5 bases and J shed 3 bases, with 10 bases lying between them. Germline V gene lookup returns CDR1 KGHSH and CDR2 LQKENI. CDR3 sequence reads: CASSKGRDTEAFF. The CDR3 DNA follows: TGTGCCAGCTCAAAGGGACGGGACACTGAAGCTTTCTTT.

The chain joins TRBV18 to TRBJ2-5; a weak D match, TRBD1 (5 bases). V was clipped by 3 bases and J by 2 bases, with 13 bases between them. The CDR3 is 15 amino acids. The germline V gene has CDR1 KGHSH and CDR2 LQKENI. In DNA form, the CDR3 reads TGTGCCAGCTCACCCGACTCGACAGTTCAAGAGACCCAGTACTTC. Amino acid sequence: CASSPDSTVQETQYF. The variable domain in full, completed from reference TRBV18 and TRBJ2-5, reads NAGVMQNPRHLVRRRGQEARLRCSPMKGHSHVYWYRQLPEEGLKFMVYLQKENIIDESGMPKERFSAEFPKEGPSILRIQQVVRGDSAAYFCASSPDSTVQETQYFGPGTRLLVL.

The chain combines TRBV20-1 with TRBJ1-6, with no clear D. Germline CDR1 reads DFQATT; CDR2 reads SNEGSKA (reference sequence). The CDR3 is made up of 10 amino acids. V was clipped by 7 bases and J by 10 bases, with 8 bases between them. The CDR3: CSGRRSPLHF. The CDR3 DNA reads TGCAGTGGCAGGAGGTCACCCCTCCACTTT.

About this clone: Within the sample, other DNA sequences also encode this same CDR3. V and J are TRBV27 and TRBJ2-3; TRBD2 matches 10 bases. The J segment lost 5 bases and the V segment lost 2 bases, leaving 4 bases of the junction unmatched. This CDR3 has 15 amino acids. The germline V gene has CDR1 MNHEY and CDR2 SMNVEV (reference sequence). This CDR3 reads CASSLTSGALDTQYF. Written as DNA, the CDR3 is TGTGCCAGCAGTTTAACTAGCGGGGCCTTAGATACGCAGTATTTT.

This clone appeared once. This rearrangement joins TRBV5-8 to TRBJ1-4; the match to TRBD1 covers 12 bases. Unmatched junction bases numbered 3, after V lost 4 bases and J lost 8 bases. Germline lookup yields CDR1 SGHTS and CDR2 YDEGEE. This CDR3 is 14 amino acids long. The CDR3 here is CASSTGQGAEKLFF. The CDR3 nucleotides are TGTGCCAGCAGCACGGGACAGGGGGCGGAAAAACTGTTTTTT. Supplemented by reference TRBV5-8 and TRBJ1-4, the full variable domain reads EAGVTQSPTHLIKTRGQQATLRCSPISGHTSVYWYQQALGLGLQFLLWYDEGEERNRGNFPPRFSGRQFPNYSSELNVNALELEDSALYLCASSTGQGAEKLFFGSGTQLSVL.

This clone appeared once. The rearrangement joins TRBV2 to TRBJ2-5; maybe TRBD1 (5 bases). Germline assignment: CDR1 SNHLY and CDR2 FYNNEI. With 6 bases removed from V and 2 bases from J, the gap between germline ends came to 13 bases. The CDR3 runs to 14 residues. Written as DNA, the CDR3 is TGTGCCAGCAGCCCTGACAGAATGCAAGAGACCCAGTACTTC. This gives the protein CASSPDRMQETQYF. Full variable domain (rest looked up from reference TRBV2 and TRBJ2-5): EPEVTQTPSHQVTQMGQEVILRCVPISNHLYFYWYRQILGQKVEFLVSFYNNEISEKSEIFDDQFSVERPDGSNFTLKIRSTKLEDSAMYFCASSPDRMQETQYFGPGTRLLVL.

This chain links TRBV9 with TRBJ1-1, with D perhaps TRBD1 (5 bases). Germline CDR1 SGDLS, CDR2 YYNGEE. Trimming took off 0 bases at V and 3 bases at J, with 6 bases between the two ends. The CDR3 loop spans 13 amino acids. In DNA, the CDR3 is TGTGCCAGCAGCGTAGCAGGGTACACTGAAGCTTTCTTT. Its protein product is CASSVAGYTEAFF. The whole variable domain, filled in from reference TRBV9 and TRBJ1-1, reads DSGVTQTPKHLITATGQRVTLRCSPRSGDLSVYWYQQSLDQGLQFLIQYYNGEERAKGNILERFSAQQFPDLHSELNLSSLELGDSALYFCASSVAGYTEAFFGQGTRLTVV.

The chain links TRBV19 to TRBJ1-1; D gene unclear. The CDR3 length is 13 residues. V lost 6 bases to trimming and J lost 1 base, with 9 bases between them. CDR1 and CDR2 (germline): LNHDA, SQIVND (reference sequence). The CDR3 sequence: CASSFQRNTEAFF. Written as DNA, the CDR3 is TGTGCCAGTAGCTTTCAGAGGAACACTGAAGCTTTCTTT.

The chain is built from TRBV6-5 and TRBJ1-5; no definite D call. The CDR3 is 8 residues long. Per the germline V gene, CDR1 is MNHEY and CDR2 is SVGAGI. V lost 8 bases and J 9 bases, leaving 2 bases between the germline ends. CDR3 in DNA: TGTGCCAGCGGGCCCCAGCATTTT. This codes for CASGPQHF.